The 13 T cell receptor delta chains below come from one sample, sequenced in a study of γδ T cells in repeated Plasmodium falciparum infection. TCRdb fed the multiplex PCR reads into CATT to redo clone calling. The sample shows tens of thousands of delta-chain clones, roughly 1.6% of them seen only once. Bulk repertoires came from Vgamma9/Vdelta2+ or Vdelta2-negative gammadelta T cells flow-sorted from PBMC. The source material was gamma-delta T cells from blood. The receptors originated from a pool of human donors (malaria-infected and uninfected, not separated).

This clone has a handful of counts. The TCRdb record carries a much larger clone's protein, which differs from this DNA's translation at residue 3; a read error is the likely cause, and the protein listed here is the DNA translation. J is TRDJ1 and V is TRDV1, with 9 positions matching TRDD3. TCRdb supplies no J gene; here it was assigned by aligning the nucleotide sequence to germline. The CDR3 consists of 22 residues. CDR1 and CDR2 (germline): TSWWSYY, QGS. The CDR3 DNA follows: TGTGCTCCTGGGGAACTAAAGGCCTCCTTGGCTGGGGGATTCACCTGCACCGATAAACTCATCTTT. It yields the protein CAPGELKASLAGGFTCTDKLIF.

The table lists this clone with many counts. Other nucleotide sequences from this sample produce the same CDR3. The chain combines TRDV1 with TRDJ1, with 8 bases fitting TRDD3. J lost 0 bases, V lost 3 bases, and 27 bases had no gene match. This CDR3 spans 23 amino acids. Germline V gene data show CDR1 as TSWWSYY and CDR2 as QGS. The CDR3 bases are TGTGCTCTTGGGGACCCTCCTTTTACCACGTCTGTACTGGGGGTCGAGTACACCGATAAACTCATCTTT. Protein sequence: CALGDPPFTTSVLGVEYTDKLIF.

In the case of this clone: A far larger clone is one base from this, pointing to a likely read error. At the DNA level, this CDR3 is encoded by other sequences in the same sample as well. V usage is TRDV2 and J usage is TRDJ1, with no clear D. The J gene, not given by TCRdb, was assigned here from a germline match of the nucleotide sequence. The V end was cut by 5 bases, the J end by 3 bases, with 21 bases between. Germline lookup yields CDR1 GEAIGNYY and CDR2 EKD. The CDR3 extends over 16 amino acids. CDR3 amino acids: CACVSLGTRGPDKLIF. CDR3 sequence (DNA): TGTGCCTGTGTGAGTCTAGGTACGAGGGGCCCCGATAAACTCATCTTT.

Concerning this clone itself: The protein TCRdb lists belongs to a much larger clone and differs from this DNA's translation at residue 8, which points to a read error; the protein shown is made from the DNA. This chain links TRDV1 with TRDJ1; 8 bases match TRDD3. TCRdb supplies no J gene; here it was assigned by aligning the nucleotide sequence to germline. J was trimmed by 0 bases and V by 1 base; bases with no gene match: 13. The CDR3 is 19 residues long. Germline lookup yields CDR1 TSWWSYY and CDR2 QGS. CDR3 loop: CALGEHAILGGTYTDKLIF. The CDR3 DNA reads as TGTGCTCTTGGGGAACATGCCATACTGGGGGGGACGTACACCGATAAACTCATCTTT.

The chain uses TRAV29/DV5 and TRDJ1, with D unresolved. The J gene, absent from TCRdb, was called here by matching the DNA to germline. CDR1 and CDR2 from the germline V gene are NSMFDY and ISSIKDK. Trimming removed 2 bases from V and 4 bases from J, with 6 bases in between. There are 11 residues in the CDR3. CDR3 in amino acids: CAASIIDKLIF. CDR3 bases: TGTGCAGCAAGTATAATCGATAAACTCATCTTT. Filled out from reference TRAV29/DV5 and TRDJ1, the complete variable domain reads DQQVKQNSPSLSVQEGRISILNCDYTNSMFDYFLWYKKYPAEGPTFLISISSIKDKNEDGRFTVFLNKSAKHLSLHIVPSQPGDSAVYFCAASIIDKLIFGKGTRVTVEP.

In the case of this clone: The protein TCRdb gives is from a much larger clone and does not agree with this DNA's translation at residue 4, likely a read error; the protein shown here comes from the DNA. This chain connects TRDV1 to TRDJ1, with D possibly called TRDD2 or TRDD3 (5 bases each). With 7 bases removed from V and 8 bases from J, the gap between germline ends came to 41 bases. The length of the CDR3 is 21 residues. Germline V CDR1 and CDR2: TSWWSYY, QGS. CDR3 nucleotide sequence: TGTGCTCTTGAGGAGCTTAAAACACCCCTCCTAGCCCCTCCTGGGCGCCTAAAACTCATCTTT. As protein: CALEELKTPLLAPPGRLKLIF.

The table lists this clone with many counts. The CDR3 nucleotides are TGTGCTCTTGGGGAACTTGAGTTCGCCGACGTACTGGGGGATACCCCGCGGTACACCGATAAACTCATCTTT. It codes for CALGELEFADVLGDTPRYTDKLIF. This rearrangement joins TRDV1 to TRDJ1, with 12 bases that match TRDD3. Per the germline V gene, CDR1 is TSWWSYY and CDR2 is QGS. The length of the CDR3 is 24 residues. The trim removed 0 bases at V and 0 bases at J, leaving 23 bases unmatched.

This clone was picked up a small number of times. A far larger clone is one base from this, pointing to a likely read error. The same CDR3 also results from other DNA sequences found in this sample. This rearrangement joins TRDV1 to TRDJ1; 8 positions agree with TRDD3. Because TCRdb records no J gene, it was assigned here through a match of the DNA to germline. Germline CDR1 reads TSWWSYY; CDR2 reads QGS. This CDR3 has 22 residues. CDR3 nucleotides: TGTGCTCTCGGGGAACTAGCTTTCTACTGGGGACTGGGGGTCTCTAACACCGATAAACTCATCTTT. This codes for CALGELAFYWGLGVSNTDKLIF.

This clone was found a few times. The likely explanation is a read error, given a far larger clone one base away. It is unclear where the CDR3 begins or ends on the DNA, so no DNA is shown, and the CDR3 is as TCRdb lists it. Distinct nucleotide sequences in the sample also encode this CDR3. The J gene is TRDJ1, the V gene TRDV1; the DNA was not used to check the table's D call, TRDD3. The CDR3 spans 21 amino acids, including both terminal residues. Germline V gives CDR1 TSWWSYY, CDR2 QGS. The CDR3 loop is CALGDSTAWGIGASYTDKLIF.

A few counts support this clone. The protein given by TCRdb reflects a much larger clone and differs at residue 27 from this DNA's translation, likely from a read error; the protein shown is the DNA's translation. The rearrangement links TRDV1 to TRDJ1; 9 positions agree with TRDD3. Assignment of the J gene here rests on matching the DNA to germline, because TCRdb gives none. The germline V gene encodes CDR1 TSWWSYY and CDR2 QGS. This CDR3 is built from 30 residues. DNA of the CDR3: TGTGCTCTTGGGGAACCTCCTTCCGGTCGGACTGTGAACTGGGGGACACCTGGGGCATCACGGAGTTCGTACACCGATGAACTCATCTTT. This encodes CALGEPPSGRTVNWGTPGASRSSYTDELIF.

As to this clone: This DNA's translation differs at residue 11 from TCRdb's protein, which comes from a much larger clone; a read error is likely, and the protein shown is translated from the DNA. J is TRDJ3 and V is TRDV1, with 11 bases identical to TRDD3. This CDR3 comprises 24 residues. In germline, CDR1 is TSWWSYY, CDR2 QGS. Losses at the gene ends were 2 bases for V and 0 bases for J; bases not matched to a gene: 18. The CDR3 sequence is CALGERPYLPAGGYFSWDTRQMFF. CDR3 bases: TGTGCTCTTGGGGAAAGGCCCTACCTTCCAGCTGGGGGATACTTCTCCTGGGACACCCGACAGATGTTTTTC.

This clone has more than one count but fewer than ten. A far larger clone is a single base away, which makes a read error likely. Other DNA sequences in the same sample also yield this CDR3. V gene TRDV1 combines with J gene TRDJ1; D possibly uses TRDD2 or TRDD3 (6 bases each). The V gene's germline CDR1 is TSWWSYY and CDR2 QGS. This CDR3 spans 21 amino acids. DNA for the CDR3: TGTGCGCTTGGGGAAAACTTCCTTATCGGGACTGGGAGAGTGTGCACCGATAAACTCATCTTT. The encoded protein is CALGENFLIGTGRVCTDKLIF.

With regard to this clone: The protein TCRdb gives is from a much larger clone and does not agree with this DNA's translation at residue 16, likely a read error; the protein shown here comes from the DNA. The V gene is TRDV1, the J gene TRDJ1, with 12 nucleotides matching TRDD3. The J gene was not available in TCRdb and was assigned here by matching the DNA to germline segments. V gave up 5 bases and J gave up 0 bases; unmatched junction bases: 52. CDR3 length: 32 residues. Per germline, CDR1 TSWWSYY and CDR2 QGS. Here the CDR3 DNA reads TGTGCTCTTGGGACTCCAATACCCGGCCACTCCCGCACTACCCACCCCCGAGACTGGGGGATACCCCTGATTCGTTACACCGATAAACTCATCTTT. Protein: CALGTPIPGHSRTTHPRDWGIPLIRYTDKLIF.